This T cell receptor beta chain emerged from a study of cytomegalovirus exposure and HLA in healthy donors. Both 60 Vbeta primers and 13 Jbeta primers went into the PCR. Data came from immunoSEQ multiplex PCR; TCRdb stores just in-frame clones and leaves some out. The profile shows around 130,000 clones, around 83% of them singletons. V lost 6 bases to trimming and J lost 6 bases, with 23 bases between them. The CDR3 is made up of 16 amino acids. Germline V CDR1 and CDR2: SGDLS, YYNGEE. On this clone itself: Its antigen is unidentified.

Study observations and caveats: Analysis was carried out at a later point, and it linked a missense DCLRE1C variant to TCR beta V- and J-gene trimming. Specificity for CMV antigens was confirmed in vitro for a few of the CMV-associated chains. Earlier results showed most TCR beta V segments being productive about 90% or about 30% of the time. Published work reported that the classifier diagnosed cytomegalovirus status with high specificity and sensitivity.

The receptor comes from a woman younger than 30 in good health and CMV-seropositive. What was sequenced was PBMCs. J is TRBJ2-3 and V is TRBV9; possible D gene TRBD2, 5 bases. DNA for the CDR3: TGTGCCAGCACCTACGCTGCCGGTGCTAGCTTGGATACGCAGTATTTT. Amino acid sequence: CASTYAAGASLDTQYF.